One sample yielded the 20 T cell receptor beta chains listed below, sequenced in a study of cytomegalovirus exposure and HLA in healthy donors. It was with 60 Vbeta and 13 Jbeta primers that the PCR ran. This table comes from immunoSEQ multiplex PCR, and its TCRdb copy is limited to in-frame clones, with some not included. The sample holds about 120,000 clones, around 80% seen once. Sequencing was done on a sample of PBMCs. These receptor sequences come from a man aged 30 to 39 in good health and CMV-seropositive.

The rearrangement links TRBV19 to TRBJ2-1, with D perhaps TRBD2 (6 bases). This CDR3 is built from 15 residues. V gave up 5 bases and J gave up 2 bases, with 13 bases separating them. CDR1 and CDR2 (germline): LNHDA, SQIVND (reference sequence). The CDR3 DNA follows: TGTGCCAGTAGTGACTGGGAGGACGCCTACAATGAGCAGTTCTTC. Translation: CASSDWEDAYNEQFF.

The DNA for the CDR3 is TGTGCCAGCAGCTTAGGGGGCGCCCCTCCTGGAAAACTGTTTTTT. This translates into CASSLGGAPPGKLFF. This sequence joins TRBV7-2 and TRBJ1-4; TRBD1 might be the D (5 bases). Trimming took off 1 base at V and 10 bases at J, with 16 bases between the two ends. The length of the CDR3 is 15 residues. Per the germline V gene, CDR1 is SGHTA and CDR2 is FQGNSA.

V gene TRBV7-9 combines with J gene TRBJ2-5; maybe TRBD1 (6 bases). CDR1 is SEHNR, CDR2 FQNEAQ, per germline (reference sequence). Trimming stripped 4 bases from V and 5 bases from J, with 17 bases between. This CDR3 has 15 residues. The chain's CDR3 is CASSWGTTLWETQYF. In DNA form, the CDR3 reads TGTGCCAGCAGCTGGGGGACAACCCTGTGGGAGACCCAGTACTTC.

V and J are TRBV5-1 and TRBJ2-1, with 7 bases that match TRBD1. In germline, CDR1 is SGHRS, CDR2 YFSETQ. The V and J ends lost 4 bases and 4 bases, in that order; junction bases with no gene match: 5. The CDR3 has 14 amino acids. In DNA, the CDR3 is TGCGCCAGCAGCCTAGGACAGGTGTACAATGAGCAGTTCTTC. This codes for CASSLGQVYNEQFF.

The V and J genes are TRBV11-3 and TRBJ2-2; D unclear. Germline CDR1 is SGHNT and CDR2 is YENEEA. Trimming removed 5 bases from V and 7 bases from J, with 14 bases in between. CDR3 length: 14 amino acids. The chain's CDR3 is CASSQAGLGGELFF. CDR3 nucleotide sequence: TGTGCCAGCAGCCAAGCTGGGCTGGGCGGGGAGCTGTTTTTT.

The chain recombines TRBV28 with TRBJ2-7; a possible D gene is TRBD1 (6 bases). The CDR3 length is 14 residues. V shed 4 bases and J shed 6 bases, with 16 bases lying between them. Germline CDR1 reads MDHEN; CDR2 reads SYDVKM. The CDR3 reads CASSYPGTRGEQYF. CDR3 bases: TGTGCCAGCAGTTATCCCGGGACAAGGGGCGAGCAGTACTTC.

The chain joins TRBV18 to TRBJ2-7; TRBD1 agrees at 7 bases. This CDR3 has 12 amino acids. The junction had 6 bases not matched to a gene; V was cut back by 10 bases and J by 3 bases. Germline assignment: CDR1 KGHSH and CDR2 LQKENI. Here the CDR3 reads CATSRDSYEQYF. Here the CDR3 DNA reads TGTGCCACCTCCCGGGACAGCTACGAGCAGTACTTC.

This chain uses TRBV19 with TRBJ2-1, with D uncertain. This CDR3 has 11 residues. The germline V gene has CDR1 LNHDA and CDR2 SQIVND (reference sequence). V shed 8 bases and J shed 3 bases, with 5 bases lying between them. This chain's CDR3 is CASVYYNEQFF. CDR3 bases: TGTGCCAGTGTTTACTACAATGAGCAGTTCTTC.

V gene TRBV7-9 combines with J gene TRBJ1-1, with D possibly matching TRBD1 (6 bases). V was trimmed by 1 base and J by 1 base, leaving 13 bases between them. CDR1 and CDR2 (germline): SEHNR, FQNEAQ (reference sequence). The CDR3 is 16 amino acids. The CDR3, as DNA: TGTGCCAGCAGCTTAGGCGTCAGGGACACGAACACTGAAGCTTTCTTT. This encodes CASSLGVRDTNTEAFF.

The chain uses TRBV6-5 and TRBJ1-1, with 8 bases aligning to TRBD1. With 5 bases clipped from V and 5 bases from J, the junction kept 7 bases outside the gene matches. The CDR3 extends over 14 amino acids. Germline V gives CDR1 MNHEY, CDR2 SVGAGI. CDR3 sequence: CASSETHRGTEAFF. In DNA, the CDR3 is TGTGCCAGCAGTGAGACTCACAGGGGGACTGAAGCTTTCTTT.

The rearrangement links TRBV7-3 to TRBJ2-1, with 8 bases aligning to TRBD2. Losses at the gene ends were 2 bases for V and 4 bases for J; bases not matched to a gene: 7. The CDR3 runs to 16 residues. Germline values: CDR1 SGHTA, CDR2 FQGTGA. CDR3: CASSLDSGIGYNEQFF. The CDR3 nucleotides read TGTGCCAGCAGCTTAGATAGCGGGATAGGGTACAATGAGCAGTTCTTC.

This sequence joins TRBV5-1 and TRBJ1-4; D remains unclear. The CDR3 runs to 15 residues. Trimming removed 1 base at V and 3 bases at J, with 10 bases between. Germline loops: CDR1 SGHRS, CDR2 YFSETQ. In DNA form, the CDR3 reads TGCGCCAGCAGCTTGAGTCGAGCGGCTAATGAAAAACTGTTTTTT. It codes for CASSLSRAANEKLFF.

Only one count was recorded for this clone. This rearrangement joins TRBV6-6 to TRBJ2-7; D perhaps matches TRBD2 (5 bases). CDR3 length: 14 amino acids. Between the trimmed V and J ends, which lost 0 bases and 5 bases, there was a span of 11 bases. The V gene's germline CDR1 is MNHNY and CDR2 SVGAGI (reference sequence). The DNA of the CDR3 is TGTGCCAGCAGTTACTCGGCGGGTGTGAACGAGCAGTACTTC. This sequence encodes CASSYSAGVNEQYF.

The V gene is TRBV5-3, the J gene TRBJ1-5, with 10 bases identical to TRBD1. TRBV5-3 carries the ORF label, with uncertain function. The CDR3 has 17 residues. After removal of 0 bases from V and 0 bases from J, the junction contained 3 bases not matched to a gene. CDR3 nucleotide sequence: TGTGCCAGAAGCTTGGTGGGACAGGGGTGTAGCAATCAGCCCCAGCATTTT. Translating it yields CARSLVGQGCSNQPQHF.

CDR3 loop: CASSQTGAGNTIYF. DNA for the CDR3: TGTGCCAGCAGCCAGACAGGGGCTGGAAACACCATATATTTT. The rearrangement links TRBV27 to TRBJ1-3, with 8 positions matching TRBD1. CDR3 length equals 14 residues. CDR1 is MNHEY and CDR2 is SMNVEV in the germline V gene (reference sequence). V was clipped by 6 bases and J by 2 bases; unmatched bases: 3.

This chain joins TRBV5-1 and TRBJ2-1, with D possibly matching TRBD2 (6 bases). Germline-derived CDR1 and CDR2 are SGHRS and YFSETQ. This CDR3 has 16 amino acids. Between the trimmed V and J ends, which lost 4 bases and 3 bases, there was a span of 17 bases. The CDR3 sequence: CASSTVMAGIYNEQFF. Here the CDR3 DNA reads TGCGCCAGCAGCACGGTCATGGCGGGAATCTACAATGAGCAGTTCTTC.

The genes are TRBV10-3 and TRBJ1-2; the D is unclear. CDR1 and CDR2 (germline): ENHRY, SYGVKD. This CDR3 has 14 amino acids. Between the trimmed V and J ends, which lost 3 bases and 0 bases, there was a span of 8 bases. The CDR3, as DNA: TGTGCCATCAGTGACCTCCTTACTAACTATGGCTACACCTTC. Its translation: CAISDLLTNYGYTF.

The gene calls are TRBV9 and TRBJ2-1; a possible D gene is TRBD2 (5 bases). The germline gives CDR1 SGDLS, CDR2 YYNGEE. The CDR3 is 20 amino acids. Between the trimmed V and J ends, which lost 0 bases and 0 bases, there was a span of 22 bases. This CDR3 reads CASSVEGLREWASSYNEQFF. CDR3 nucleotides: TGTGCCAGCAGCGTAGAAGGCCTTCGGGAATGGGCTAGCTCCTACAATGAGCAGTTCTTC.

The chain links TRBV11-3 to TRBJ2-7, with D possibly being TRBD1 (7 bases). This CDR3 region has 15 residues. V lost 8 bases, J lost 1 base, and 18 bases lay in between. Germline lookup yields CDR1 SGHNT and CDR2 YENEEA. The CDR3 DNA sequence: TGTGCCAGCGGGGGTGGAGGGACAGCTTCCTACGAGCAGTACTTC. It translates to CASGGGGTASYEQYF. Full variable domain (outside the CDR3, taken from reference TRBV11-3 and TRBJ2-7): EAGVVQSPRYKIIEKKQPVAFWCNPISGHNTLYWYLQNLGQGPELLIRYENEEAVDDSQLPKDRFSAERLKGVDSTLKIQPAELGDSAVYLCASGGGGTASYEQYFGPGTRLTVT.

This clone was observed a single time. V gene TRBV28 combines with J gene TRBJ1-3; TRBD1 is a possible D gene (6 bases). V lost 6 bases and J lost 11, with 8 bases in between. CDR3 length equals 10 residues. CDR1 and CDR2 from the germline V gene are MDHEN and SYDVKM. The CDR3 region is CASSDRSIYF. The CDR3 DNA reads as TGTGCCAGCAGCGACAGGTCCATATATTTT.